A single sample gave rise to the 10 T cell receptor beta chains below, sequenced in a study of Ad26.COV2.S vaccination and SARS-CoV-2 variants. Clones were read by immunoSEQ multiplex PCR, and TCRdb kept only the in-frame ones, dropping some. Of about 330,000 clones listed, roughly 90% are singletons. Documented treatment: around 19 received Ad26.COV2.S at low or high dose, single or two shots; about 5 received placebo; per-sample allocation not given. Specimen acquisition occurred on day 63 following the initial vaccine or placebo injection. The sequencing here drew on peripheral blood, taken in a trial of Ad26.COV2.S vaccine versus placebo. The receptors were gathered from a person aged 18-60 years who received the Ad26.COV2.S COVID-19 vaccine or a placebo.

This clone showed up just a few times. This chain uses TRBV18 with TRBJ2-7, with a weak D call TRBD2 (5 bases). CDR1 and CDR2 (germline): KGHSH, LQKENI. There are 13 residues in the CDR3. V was pared by 2 bases and J by 2 bases, with 7 bases between. The CDR3 region is CASSPGSTYEQYF. CDR3 coding DNA: TGTGCCAGCTCACCAGGGAGCACCTACGAGCAGTACTTC.

This clone was seen a single time. This rearrangement joins TRBV7-2 to TRBJ1-4; tentative D call: TRBD1 (5 bases). Germline-derived CDR1 and CDR2 are SGHTA and FQGNSA. CDR3 length: 13 residues. V lost 5 bases, J lost 8 bases, and 12 bases lay in between. The CDR3 is CASSRSTGEKLFF. The DNA of the CDR3 is TGTGCCAGCAGCCGCAGTACAGGAGAAAAACTGTTTTTT.

The gene calls are TRBV7-2 and TRBJ1-1; the match to TRBD1 covers 8 bases. The J segment lost 0 bases and the V segment lost 2 bases, leaving 2 bases of the junction unmatched. Per germline, CDR1 SGHTA and CDR2 FQGNSA. The length of the CDR3 is 15 residues. CDR3 sequence reads: CASSLWTGLNTEAFF. The CDR3 DNA sequence: TGTGCCAGCAGCTTATGGACAGGGCTGAACACTGAAGCTTTCTTT.

The chain employs TRBV25-1 and TRBJ1-1; the match to TRBD1 covers 10 bases. The junction had 6 bases not matched to a gene; V was cut back by 4 bases and J by 4 bases. Germline lookup yields CDR1 MGHDK and CDR2 SYGVNS. The CDR3 covers 15 residues. CDR3 DNA: TGTGCCAGCAGTGCCGGGACAGGGGTTTTCACTGAAGCTTTCTTT. Encoded protein: CASSAGTGVFTEAFF.

V usage is TRBV27 and J usage is TRBJ1-1, with D possibly TRBD1 on 6 matching bases. V dropped 4 bases and J dropped 0 bases, with 9 bases sitting between them. CDR3 length: 14 residues. Per germline, CDR1 MNHEY and CDR2 SMNVEV (reference sequence). The CDR3 here is CASSSGQLNTEAFF. Here the CDR3 DNA reads TGTGCCAGCAGTTCCGGACAGCTGAACACTGAAGCTTTCTTT.

This chain links TRBV18 with TRBJ2-3, with TRBD1 matching over 7 bases. With 8 bases clipped from V and 6 bases from J, the junction kept 14 bases outside the gene matches. Per germline, CDR1 KGHSH and CDR2 LQKENI. The CDR3 is 15 residues long. CDR3 amino acids: CASGLQGQPLDTQYF. CDR3 in DNA: TGTGCCAGCGGCCTACAGGGGCAACCGTTGGATACGCAGTATTTT.

The V and J genes are TRBV9 and TRBJ2-3; D gene unclear. CDR1 SGDLS and CDR2 YYNGEE come from the germline V gene. The CDR3 consists of 13 residues. V shed 3 bases and J shed 2 bases, with 7 bases lying between them. The CDR3 nucleotides are TGTGCCAGCAGCGCGACCTACACAGATACGCAGTATTTT. Protein: CASSATYTDTQYF.

The rearrangement uses TRBV14 and TRBJ1-1, with D uncertain. The length of the CDR3 is 13 residues. V was pared by 1 base and J by 1 base, with 4 bases between. CDR1 is SGHDN and CDR2 is FVKESK in the germline V gene. The chain's CDR3 is CASSQVANTEAFF. The CDR3 DNA is TGTGCCAGCAGCCAAGTTGCGAACACTGAAGCTTTCTTT. Combining the CDR3 with reference TRBV14 and TRBJ1-1 gives the whole variable domain EAGVTQFPSHSVIEKGQTVTLRCDPISGHDNLYWYRRVMGKEIKFLLHFVKESKQDESGMPNNRFLAERTGGTYSTLKVQPAELEDSGVYFCASSQVANTEAFFGQGTRLTVV.

This chain connects TRBV4-3 to TRBJ2-3, with D hard to call. The CDR3 totals 15 residues. Per the germline V gene, CDR1 is LGHNA and CDR2 is YSLEER. V lost 0 bases and J 6 bases, leaving 13 bases between the germline ends. CDR3 bases: TGCGCCAGCAGCCAAGAGGAAGTAGCAAGGGATACGCAGTATTTT. It codes for CASSQEEVARDTQYF.

V and J are TRBV5-4 and TRBJ2-3; 7 bases agree with TRBD1. The V segment lost 2 bases and the J segment 4 bases; nucleotides outside the gene matches: 1. This CDR3 has 13 residues. Germline CDR1 reads SGHNT; CDR2 reads YYREEE (reference sequence). The DNA of the CDR3 is TGTGCCAGCAGCTTTAGGGGGCCAGATACGCAGTATTTT. Protein product: CASSFRGPDTQYF. Supplemented by reference TRBV5-4 and TRBJ2-3, the full variable domain reads ETGVTQSPTHLIKTRGQQVTLRCSSQSGHNTVSWYQQALGQGPQFIFQYYREEENGRGNFPPRFSGLQFPNYSSELNVNALELDDSALYLCASSFRGPDTQYFGPGTRLTVL.